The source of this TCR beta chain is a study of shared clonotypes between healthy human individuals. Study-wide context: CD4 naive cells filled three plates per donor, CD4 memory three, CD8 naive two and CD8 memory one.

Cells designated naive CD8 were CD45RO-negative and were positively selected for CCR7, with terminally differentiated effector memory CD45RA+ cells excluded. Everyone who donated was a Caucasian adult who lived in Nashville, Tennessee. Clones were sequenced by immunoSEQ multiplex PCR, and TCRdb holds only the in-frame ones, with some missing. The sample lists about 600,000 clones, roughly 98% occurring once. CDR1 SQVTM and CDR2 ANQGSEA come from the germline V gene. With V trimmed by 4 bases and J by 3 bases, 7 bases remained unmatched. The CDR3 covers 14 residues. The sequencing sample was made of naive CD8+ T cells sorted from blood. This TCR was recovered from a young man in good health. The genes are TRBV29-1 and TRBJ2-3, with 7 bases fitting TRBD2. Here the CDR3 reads CSVVWRELTDTQYF. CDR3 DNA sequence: TGCAGCGTTGTGTGGCGGGAGTTAACAGATACGCAGTATTTT.